Described below is a single T cell receptor (beta chain) sequence and its context. The sample belongs to a study of technical replicates of blood from several donors. TCRdb keeps only in-frame clones here, not all; method: immunoSEQ multiplex PCR. The sample contains 75,000 or so clones, approximately 95% of which appear only once. The V and J ends lost 3 bases and 0 bases respectively, with 3 bases between them. This CDR3 comprises 12 residues. Looked up from germline, CDR1 is MNHEY and CDR2 is SMNVEV (reference sequence). The sequence was obtained from a human donor in good health. The V gene is TRBV27, the J gene TRBJ2-7, with unresolved D. The sequenced material came from T cells isolated from PBMCs. The CDR3 reads CASSFLSYEQYF. Here the CDR3 DNA reads TGTGCCAGCAGTTTCCTCTCCTACGAGCAGTACTTC.